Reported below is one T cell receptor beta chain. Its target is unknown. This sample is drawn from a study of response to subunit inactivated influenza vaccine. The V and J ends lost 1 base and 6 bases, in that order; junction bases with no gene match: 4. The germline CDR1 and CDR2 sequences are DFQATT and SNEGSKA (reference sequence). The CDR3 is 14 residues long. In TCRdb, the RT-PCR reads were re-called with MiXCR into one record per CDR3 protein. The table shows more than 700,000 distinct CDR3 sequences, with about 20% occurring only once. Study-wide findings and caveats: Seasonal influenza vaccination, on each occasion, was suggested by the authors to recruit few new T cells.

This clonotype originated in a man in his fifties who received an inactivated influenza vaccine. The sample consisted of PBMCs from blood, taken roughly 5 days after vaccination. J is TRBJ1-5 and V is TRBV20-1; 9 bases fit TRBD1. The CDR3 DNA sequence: TGCAGTGCTAGAGTACAGGGGGCTGGTCAGCCCCAGCATTTT. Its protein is CSARVQGAGQPQHF.